The 9 T cell receptor beta chains presented below share a single source sample, sequenced in a study of CD8 T cells in ankylosing spondylitis. General observations from the study: Among TCR beta sequences, a motif of several highly homologous variants appeared characteristic of ankylosing spondylitis blood.

TCRdb processed the 5' RACE reads anew with MiXCR; each CDR3 protein has one entry. Of about 700,000 distinct CDR3 sequences listed, around 17% are singletons. Antigens of these TCRs are unknown. The specimen was blood, either unsorted or a sorted T cell fraction (not recorded which). All receptors come from a male donor with ankylosing spondylitis.

The chain links TRBV6-2 or TRBV6-3 to TRBJ1-5; D is undetermined. Germline V gene data show CDR1 as MNHEY and CDR2 as SVGEGT. CDR3 length: 14 residues. The ends were cut back, 6 bases at V and 0 bases at J, with 9 bases in the middle. CDR3 DNA: TGTGCCAGCAGCCCATACGGTAGCAATCAGCCCCAGCATTTT. Translated, it gives CASSPYGSNQPQHF.

The chain employs TRBV12-3 or TRBV12-4 and TRBJ2-3; D remains ambiguous. The CDR3 covers 14 residues. Deletions cut 7 bases from V and 2 bases from J, with 13 bases between. This CDR3 is CASTPWRNTDTQYF. The CDR3 DNA is TGTGCCAGCACCCCTTGGCGGAACACAGATACGCAGTATTTT.

The gene calls are TRBV19 and TRBJ2-3, with 10 bases that match TRBD2. Unmatched junction bases numbered 5, after V lost 7 bases and J lost 4 bases. The CDR3 runs 14 residues. Germline V gives CDR1 LNHDA, CDR2 SQIVND (reference sequence). CDR3 region: CASTIAGGPDTQYF. CDR3 DNA: TGTGCCAGTACCATAGCGGGGGGCCCAGATACGCAGTATTTT.

The chain uses TRBV27 and TRBJ2-5; D is possibly TRBD1 or TRBD2 (5 bases each). The germline V gene has CDR1 MNHEY and CDR2 SMNVEV (reference sequence). V was cut by 5 bases and J by 5 bases, with 12 bases left in between. CDR3 length: 13 amino acids. CDR3 in amino acids: CASSIRGGETQYF. The DNA for the CDR3 is TGTGCCAGCAGTATTCGGGGCGGGGAGACCCAGTACTTC.

The J gene is TRBJ2-3, the V gene TRBV20-1; 7 nucleotides agree with TRBD2. The V and J ends lost 0 bases and 4 bases, in that order; junction bases with no gene match: 10. Germline CDR1 DFQATT, CDR2 SNEGSKA (reference sequence). The CDR3 is made up of 16 amino acids. The CDR3 sequence: CSARDWGGSGADTQYF. DNA of the CDR3: TGCAGTGCTAGAGATTGGGGAGGGAGCGGGGCAGATACGCAGTATTTT.

In its sample, this clonotype was seen a few times. The V gene is TRBV7-3, the J gene TRBJ2-6; 13 nucleotides match TRBD2. Trimming took 6 bases from V and 2 from J; bases not matched to a gene: 7. Germline loops: CDR1 SGHTA, CDR2 FQGTGA. There are 18 residues in the CDR3. CDR3 nucleotide sequence: TGTGCCAGCAGGACGAGACTAGCGGGAGGCACTGGGGCCAACGTCCTGACTTTC. As protein: CASRTRLAGGTGANVLTF.

V usage is TRBV2 and J usage is TRBJ1-6; no reliable D call. Germline V CDR1 and CDR2: SNHLY, FYNNEI. This CDR3 has 13 amino acids. The V end lost 6 bases, the J end lost 10 bases, and 13 bases lay between the germline ends. The CDR3 is CASRYTDPSPLHF. CDR3 bases: TGTGCCAGCAGATATACGGATCCATCACCCCTCCACTTT.

The chain uses TRBV18 and TRBJ1-1; 12 bases align to TRBD1. The V gene end was trimmed by 2 bases and the J gene end by 4 bases; junction bases not matched to a gene: 5. The CDR3 is 16 amino acids. The germline V gene encodes CDR1 KGHSH and CDR2 LQKENI. The CDR3 loop reads CASSPGTGGLGTEAFF. CDR3 coding DNA: TGTGCCAGCTCACCAGGGACAGGGGGCTTGGGCACTGAAGCTTTCTTT.

The chain joins TRBV6-2 or TRBV6-3 to TRBJ2-1; TRBD2 matches 8 bases. Losses at the gene ends were 2 bases for V and 4 bases for J; bases not matched to a gene: 16. The CDR3 is 19 residues long. Germline CDR1 MNHEY, CDR2 SVGEGT. CDR3 in amino acids: CASSYPTIQRGKIYNEQFF. The CDR3 nucleotides read TGTGCCAGCAGTTACCCCACGATCCAGCGGGGGAAAATTTACAATGAGCAGTTCTTC.